This T cell receptor beta chain is drawn from a study of blood T cell repertoires in COVID-19. Study information: Samples of COVID-19 (acute and convalescent) were obtained from the United States, Italy and Spain. T cells, B-cell-depleted T cells, or PBMCs supplied cDNA or gDNA.

V trimming: 4 bases; J trimming: 1 base; junction bases outside the gene matches: 4. The CDR3 is 15 amino acids. CDR1 MGHDK and CDR2 SYGVNS come from the germline V gene. Sequencing used immunoSEQ multiplex PCR; TCRdb keeps in-frame clones, though not all of them. Among about 74,000 clones listed, 75% to 80% were seen once. This sequence was found in a human donor in a cohort sampled during active COVID-19. The chain uses TRBV25-1 and TRBJ2-7, with TRBD2 identical over 10 bases. Input material: peripheral blood. CDR3 nucleotides: TGTGCCAGCAGTGGTCTAGCGGGAGCATCCTACGAGCAGTACTTC. Its protein is CASSGLAGASYEQYF.